This T cell receptor beta chain was captured by sequencing in a study of cytomegalovirus exposure and HLA in healthy donors. PCR primers comprised 60 Vbeta and 13 Jbeta primers. Method: immunoSEQ multiplex PCR; TCRdb's copy keeps in-frame clones and lacks some. The table shows about 160,000 clones, with roughly 80% occurring only once. Per germline, CDR1 SGHRS and CDR2 YFSETQ. Trimming took 0 bases from V and 3 from J, leaving 9 bases between them. CDR3 length: 14 residues. Study-wide results and caveats: Later analysis identified a missense DCLRE1C variant that was linked to TCR beta V- and J-gene trimming. From TCR beta sequences, most subjects' HLA-A and HLA-B alleles were reportedly predicted accurately. There were reportedly fewer N-insertions in an Asian-associated ancestry cluster than the approximately 670-donor mean, in a later analysis.

To note about this clone: The antigen is not known.

J is TRBJ1-1 and V is TRBV5-1; D gene uncertain. Material: PBMCs. This receptor was identified in a male donor in good health and CMV-seropositive. CDR3: CASSLEGGDTEAFF. CDR3 bases: TGCGCCAGCAGCTTGGAAGGAGGAGACACTGAAGCTTTCTTT.